The next 5 T cell receptor beta chains were all read from a single sample in a study of T-cell reconstitution after alpha-beta-depleted transplantation in children. Library preparation (for TCRbeta) was performed with unique molecular identifiers. TCRdb called the PCR reads again in MiXCR, with one record for every CDR3 protein. The table lists nearly 400,000 distinct CDR3 sequences, around 20% of them singletons. The sample in question was PBMCs from the stem cell graft donor, obtained from the stem cell graft. These receptors were collected from a human donor who donated a stem cell graft to a child with acute myeloid leukemia.

The chain is built from TRBV7-9 and TRBJ2-1; 7 nucleotides agree with TRBD2. The J segment lost 7 bases and the V segment lost 0 bases, leaving 9 bases of the junction unmatched. Germline CDR1 and CDR2: SEHNR and FQNEAQ (reference sequence). The CDR3 is 16 residues long. The CDR3 DNA follows: TGTGCCAGCAGCTTAGCGCGGCGCGGGAGCGGGAATGAGCAGTTCTTC. It specifies CASSLARRGSGNEQFF.

The table lists this clonotype with a few counts. This chain links TRBV4-1 with TRBJ2-7; TRBD2 matches 11 bases. This CDR3 has 16 residues. With 0 bases clipped from V and 4 bases from J, the junction kept 5 bases outside the gene matches. Germline V lookup: CDR1 MGHRA, CDR2 YSYEKL. The chain's CDR3 is CASSQDSGRAKYEQYF. In nucleotides, the CDR3 is TGCGCCAGCAGCCAAGATAGCGGGAGGGCCAAATACGAGCAGTACTTC.

This clonotype was seen a few times. The rearrangement joins TRBV5-1 to TRBJ2-3; 7 bases match TRBD2. With V trimmed by 4 bases and J by 0 bases, 11 bases remained unmatched. The CDR3 is 17 amino acids. Germline lookup yields CDR1 SGHRS and CDR2 YFSETQ. The CDR3 DNA is TGCGCCAGCAGCCCGGGAGGCGGATTGGCTAGCACAGATACGCAGTATTTT. Translation: CASSPGGGLASTDTQYF.

There are a few counts of this clonotype. This rearrangement joins TRBV4-3 to TRBJ2-1; 7 bases line up with TRBD2. Germline assignment: CDR1 LGHNA and CDR2 YSLEER. The CDR3 contains 16 residues. The trim removed 3 bases at V and 6 bases at J, leaving 11 bases unmatched. In DNA form, the CDR3 reads TGCGCCAGCAGCCAGGTCCGGGGGAGGGCTTCCAATGAGCAGTTCTTC. As protein: CASSQVRGRASNEQFF.

This clonotype was seen a few times. The rearrangement links TRBV20-1 to TRBJ2-7, with D perhaps TRBD2 (5 bases). This CDR3 is built from 12 residues. Germline values: CDR1 DFQATT, CDR2 SNEGSKA (reference sequence). The DNA for the CDR3 is TGCAGCCCAAGGCCACGGGGCTACGAGCAGTACTTC. Amino acids: CSPRPRGYEQYF.